These 22 T cell receptor beta chains share one sample of origin, sequenced in a study of siplizumab effects on memory and regulatory T cells (dated by TCRdb to between 2019 and 2020). The library relied on the immunoSEQ multiplex PCR assay. Sourced from immuneACCESS, this table was stored by TCRdb with only in-frame sequences that have V and J called. A share of the clones is absent; for the studies checked, an unresolved V gene accounts for under half, and the remainder has no known explanation. In this sample the table shows 99,000 or so clones, 90% to 95% of which occur a single time. 0.32% of the sample is taken by the ten largest. The sample comprised CD4+ T cells sorted from blood. Receptors originate from a human donor in good health.

This clone was detected once. The gene calls are TRBV6-5 and TRBJ2-4; TRBD2 matches 7 bases. The CDR3 has 14 amino acids. Germline V lookup: CDR1 MNHEY, CDR2 SVGAGI. V trimming: 6 bases; J trimming: 6 bases; junction bases outside the gene matches: 8. Here the CDR3 reads CASSSGTNRNIQYF. Written as DNA, the CDR3 is TGTGCCAGCAGCTCCGGGACTAACCGAAACATTCAGTACTTC.

CDR3 DNA sequence: TGTGCCAGCTCACCGCTCTACTCCACCTACAATGAGCAGTTCTTC. It is translated as CASSPLYSTYNEQFF. J is TRBJ2-1 and V is TRBV18; D call uncertain. The CDR3 is 15 amino acids. Per germline, CDR1 KGHSH and CDR2 LQKENI. The V end lost 3 bases, the J end lost 2 bases, and 11 bases lay between the germline ends.

The gene calls are TRBV2 and TRBJ1-2; D gene unclear. The germline V gene encodes CDR1 SNHLY and CDR2 FYNNEI. V lost 5 bases and J 2 bases, leaving 6 bases between the germline ends. This CDR3 contains 12 residues. The CDR3 region has the DNA TGTGCCAGCAGTCAAGACAACTATGGCTACACCTTC. It translates to CASSQDNYGYTF.

CDR3 region: CASSLGLGVGQPQHF. CDR3 nucleotide sequence: TGTGCCAGCAGCTTGGGTTTGGGGGTGGGTCAGCCCCAGCATTTT. The rearrangement uses TRBV5-6 and TRBJ1-5, with D tentatively TRBD1 (5 bases). The CDR3 length is 15 residues. With 0 bases removed from V and 6 bases from J, the gap between germline ends came to 13 bases. CDR1 SGHDT and CDR2 YYEEEE come from the germline V gene.

This chain uses TRBV5-1 with TRBJ2-7; 12 bases map to TRBD2. V lost 2 bases and J lost 7; bases outside the gene matches: 13. CDR1 is SGHRS, CDR2 YFSETQ, per germline. CDR3 length: 17 amino acids. The CDR3 coding sequence is TGCGCCAGCAGCTTTGCGCTAGCGGGGGGGCCGCAGTATGAGCAGTACTTC. This encodes CASSFALAGGPQYEQYF.

This clone was counted once. The rearrangement links TRBV10-3 to TRBJ1-5; 7 bases are a match to TRBD1. The CDR3 sequence is 17 residues long. Germline CDR1 reads ENHRY; CDR2 reads SYGVKD. Losses at the gene ends were 0 bases for V and 0 bases for J; bases not matched to a gene: 5. The CDR3 region is CAISESSQGDSNQPQHF. The DNA for the CDR3 is TGTGCCATCAGTGAGTCGAGTCAGGGGGATAGCAATCAGCCCCAGCATTTT.

The chain is built from TRBV28 and TRBJ2-1; D is unresolved. Per the germline V gene, CDR1 is MDHEN and CDR2 is SYDVKM. The V end lost 3 bases, the J end lost 6 bases, and 12 bases lay between the germline ends. The CDR3 is 14 amino acids. Written as DNA, the CDR3 is TGTGCCAGCAGTTTTCAGAACCGGCTCAATGAGCAGTTCTTC. Amino acid sequence: CASSFQNRLNEQFF.

V is TRBV19 and J is TRBJ2-1; D might be TRBD1 (5 bases). The CDR3 is made up of 13 amino acids. V lost 6 bases, J lost 4 bases, and 10 bases lay in between. Looked up from germline, CDR1 is LNHDA and CDR2 is SQIVND (reference sequence). Written as DNA, the CDR3 is TGTGCCAGTAGCCCGGACACTTACAATGAGCAGTTCTTC. Translating it yields CASSPDTYNEQFF.

The chain joins TRBV29-1 to TRBJ2-1, with 12 bases lining up with TRBD1. The CDR3 loop spans 13 amino acids. The V and J ends lost 4 bases and 9 bases, in that order; junction bases with no gene match: 4. CDR1 is SQVTM and CDR2 is ANQGSEA in the germline V gene. CDR3 DNA sequence: TGCAGCGTTGGGGACAGGGGGCGGAGTGAGCAGTTCTTC. Its translation: CSVGDRGRSEQFF.

This sequence joins TRBV30 and TRBJ1-3; no firm D call. The V end lost 0 bases, the J end lost 3 bases, and 3 bases lay between the germline ends. The germline V gene encodes CDR1 GTSNPN and CDR2 SVGIG (reference sequence). CDR3 length: 12 amino acids. CDR3 bases: TGTGCCTGGAGTGTAGGTGGAAACACCATATATTTT. It is translated as CAWSVGGNTIYF.

The chain recombines TRBV11-2 with TRBJ2-7; either TRBD1 or TRBD2 may supply D (5 bases each). The CDR3 totals 14 residues. Deletions cut 5 bases from V and 5 bases from J, with 16 bases between. Germline CDR1 reads SGHAT; CDR2 reads FQNNGV. The CDR3 DNA reads as TGTGCCAGCAGCCGAGGGGACCCACGGAACGAGCAGTACTTC. Translation gives CASSRGDPRNEQYF.

This chain joins TRBV6-1 and TRBJ2-7; the D is unclear. Trimming shortened V by 2 bases and J by 4 bases, and 6 bases separated the two germline ends. CDR1 and CDR2 (germline): MNHNS, SASEGT. CDR3 length: 12 residues. The CDR3, as DNA: TGTGCCAGCAGTGAATGGGAATACGAGCAGTACTTC. Protein sequence: CASSEWEYEQYF.

The V gene is TRBV4-1, the J gene TRBJ2-7, with a weak D call TRBD1 (6 bases). Trimming shortened V by 0 bases and J by 3 bases, and 18 bases separated the two germline ends. CDR3 length: 17 amino acids. Germline CDR1 MGHRA, CDR2 YSYEKL. CDR3 residues: CASSQERGHSRFYEQYF. In DNA form, the CDR3 reads TGCGCCAGCAGCCAAGAGAGGGGACACTCGCGCTTCTACGAGCAGTACTTC.

V usage is TRBV5-4 and J usage is TRBJ2-1, with TRBD2 identical over 12 bases. The CDR3 sequence is 17 residues long. CDR1 is SGHNT, CDR2 YYREEE, per germline (reference sequence). V shed 4 bases and J 0 bases; nucleotides not matched to a gene: 5. The CDR3 is CASSIGTSGFSYNEQFF. DNA of the CDR3: TGTGCCAGCAGCATAGGGACTAGCGGGTTCTCCTACAATGAGCAGTTCTTC.

This clone was found a few times. The rearrangement links TRBV19 to TRBJ2-2; D gene ambiguous. Per germline, CDR1 LNHDA and CDR2 SQIVND (reference sequence). The CDR3 spans 12 residues. V lost 3 bases and J lost 13, with 12 bases in between. CDR3 sequence (DNA): TGTGCCAGTAGTATGGGTGTGGCCGGGCTGTTTTTT. As protein: CASSMGVAGLFF. Together with reference TRBV19 and TRBJ2-2, the CDR3 gives the full variable domain: DGGITQSPKYLFRKEGQNVTLSCEQNLNHDAMYWYRQDPGQGLRLIYYSQIVNDFQKGDIAEGYSVSREKKESFPLTVTSAQKNPTAFYLCASSMGVAGLFFGEGSRLTVL.

The sample holds one count of this clone. The CDR3, as DNA: TGCGCCAGCAGCTTGGCGGGACGGACTGAAGCTTTCTTT. Encoded protein: CASSLAGRTEAFF. V gene TRBV5-1 combines with J gene TRBJ1-1; D may be TRBD1 (5 bases). Trimming left V 0 bases short and J 5 bases short, with 8 bases between. Germline CDR1 and CDR2: SGHRS and YFSETQ. The CDR3 is made up of 13 amino acids.

V and J are TRBV6-4 and TRBJ2-2; TRBD2 is a possible D gene (5 bases). CDR1 and CDR2 (germline): MRHNA, SNTAGT. This CDR3 region has 17 residues. V dropped 8 bases and J dropped 2 bases, with 21 bases sitting between them. CDR3: CASWRTFPLNNTGELFF. The CDR3 DNA is TGTGCCAGCTGGAGGACTTTTCCCCTAAACAACACCGGGGAGCTGTTTTTT.

The rearrangement joins TRBV10-1 to TRBJ2-2; D gene unclear. CDR3 length equals 13 residues. Trimming pared 5 bases from V and 7 bases from J, leaving 11 bases between. Germline V gene lookup returns CDR1 WNHNN and CDR2 SYGVQD (reference sequence). Here the CDR3 reads CASSPAGRGELFF. CDR3 bases: TGCGCCAGCAGTCCGGCAGGTCGCGGGGAGCTGTTTTTT.

V and J are TRBV5-1 and TRBJ1-1, with TRBD1 as a possible D gene (6 bases). Trimming left V 1 base short and J 4 bases short, with 8 bases between. Germline CDR1 and CDR2: SGHRS and YFSETQ. The CDR3 extends over 13 amino acids. The chain's CDR3 is CASSLTGITEAFF. Here the CDR3 DNA reads TGCGCCAGCAGCTTGACAGGGATCACTGAAGCTTTCTTT.

V and J are TRBV5-1 and TRBJ1-1; 8 bases match TRBD1. CDR1 is SGHRS, CDR2 YFSETQ, per germline. The CDR3 extends over 15 amino acids. V was pared by 3 bases and J by 7 bases, with 11 bases of the junction left unmatched. CDR3 amino acids: CASSSYRDRPYEAFF. DNA for the CDR3: TGCGCCAGCAGCTCGTACCGGGACAGGCCCTATGAAGCTTTCTTT.

A single count supports this clone. V is TRBV10-1 and J is TRBJ1-6; D is unresolved. Germline values: CDR1 WNHNN, CDR2 SYGVQD (reference sequence). CDR3 length equals 15 residues. The V and J ends lost 2 bases and 8 bases respectively, with 13 bases between them. The chain's CDR3 is CASSEGSIGDSPLHF. CDR3 nucleotide sequence: TGCGCCAGCAGTGAGGGGTCCATCGGAGATTCACCCCTCCACTTT.

The chain links TRBV7-2 to TRBJ2-7; D possibly corresponds to TRBD1 (7 bases). There are 14 residues in the CDR3. V lost 5 bases to trimming and J lost 2 bases, with 13 bases between them. Germline V gene sequence: CDR1 SGHTA, CDR2 FQGNSA. The CDR3 sequence is CASSPQGGPYEQYF. The CDR3 DNA reads TGTGCCAGCAGCCCCCAGGGGGGTCCCTACGAGCAGTACTTC. Supplemented by reference TRBV7-2 and TRBJ2-7, the full variable domain reads GAGVSQSPSNKVTEKGKDVELRCDPISGHTALYWYRQSLGQGLEFLIYFQGNSAPDKSGLPSDRFSAERTGGSVSTLTIQRTQQEDSAVYLCASSPQGGPYEQYFGPGTRLTVT.